Below, 8 T cell receptor beta chains from the same sample are listed, as sequenced in a study of cytomegalovirus exposure and HLA in healthy donors. The PCR ran on 60 Vbeta and 13 Jbeta primers. Profiled with immunoSEQ multiplex PCR; TCRdb holds only in-frame clones, not every one. The table records 150,000 to 200,000 clones, 82% of them present only once. The sequenced sample consisted of PBMCs. The receptors here all came from a girl aged 5-17 years in good health and CMV-seropositive.

The V call is TRBV7-5, the J call TRBJ2-1; no check of the table's D call, TRBD2, against the DNA was made. TRBV7-5 is an annotated pseudogene. The CDR3 totals 15 residues. The CDR3 region is CARSPTSGTYNEQFF. The CDR3 nucleotides are TGTGCCAGAAGCCCTACTAGCGGAACTTACAATGAGCAGTTCTTC.

CDR3 protein: CASSDPNTGLNYGYTF. In DNA form, the CDR3 reads TGTGCCAGCAGTGACCCAAATACGGGTCTCAACTATGGCTACACCTTC. V is TRBV6-1 and J is TRBJ1-2; unclear D gene. The length of the CDR3 is 16 residues. Germline V CDR1 and CDR2: MNHNS, SASEGT. V was trimmed by 3 bases and J by 2 bases, leaving 16 bases between them.

This chain connects TRBV2 to TRBJ1-1; D is perhaps TRBD1 (5 bases). Germline assignment: CDR1 SNHLY and CDR2 FYNNEI. V lost 7 bases to trimming and J lost 5 bases, with 11 bases between them. This CDR3 has 12 amino acids. The CDR3 loop is CASTRGGTEAFF. The CDR3 nucleotides are TGTGCCAGCACGAGGGGAGGAACTGAAGCTTTCTTT.

The V gene is TRBV29-1, the J gene TRBJ2-1; D might be TRBD1 (6 bases). The CDR3 has 15 amino acids. V dropped 7 bases and J dropped 4 bases, with 20 bases sitting between them. CDR1 and CDR2 from the germline V gene are SQVTM and ANQGSEA. CDR3 sequence reads: CSAYEQGQMYNEQFF. The CDR3 region has the DNA TGCAGCGCCTACGAACAGGGACAAATGTACAATGAGCAGTTCTTC.

V and J are TRBV2 and TRBJ1-5; 7 bases are shared with TRBD1. Trimming cost V 4 bases and J 4 bases; bases outside gene matches: 4. This CDR3 comprises 14 residues. Germline assignment: CDR1 SNHLY and CDR2 FYNNEI. The CDR3 here is CASSGDRLNQPQHF. DNA for the CDR3: TGTGCCAGCAGTGGGGACAGACTAAATCAGCCCCAGCATTTT.

The CDR3 DNA sequence: TGCAGCGTCATAACGGACTGGAATGAGCAGTTCTTC. Residues: CSVITDWNEQFF. The chain carries TRBV29-1 and TRBJ2-1, with D possibly TRBD2 on 5 matching bases. V dropped 6 bases and J dropped 7 bases, with 13 bases sitting between them. This CDR3 region has 12 residues. CDR1 SQVTM and CDR2 ANQGSEA come from the germline V gene.

A few counts support this clone. The rearrangement uses TRBV18 and TRBJ2-7; perhaps TRBD2 as D (5 bases). The germline V and J ends were trimmed by 6 bases and 1 base, with 19 bases remaining between them. The CDR3 totals 16 residues. CDR1 and CDR2 (germline): KGHSH, LQKENI. The CDR3 region has the DNA TGTGCCAGCTCCCATACTCTAGCTGACACATCCTACGAGCAGTACTTC. Translated, it gives CASSHTLADTSYEQYF.

The chain joins TRBV28 to TRBJ2-3; 10 bases agree with TRBD2. The V gene's germline CDR1 is MDHEN and CDR2 SYDVKM. This CDR3 is 17 amino acids long. Trimming at V came to 6 bases and at J to 4 bases, leaving 13 bases not matched to a gene. The CDR3 reads CASSHVELAGRADTQYF. Here the CDR3 DNA reads TGTGCCAGCAGCCACGTTGAACTAGCGGGGAGGGCAGATACGCAGTATTTT.